Presented here are 19 T cell receptor beta chains from one specimen sequenced in a study of Ad26.COV2.S vaccination and SARS-CoV-2 variants. Here immunoSEQ multiplex PCR was the method, and the copy in TCRdb shows in-frame clones only, minus some. The sample includes hundreds of thousands of clones, about 90% seen only once; the top ten take about 3.8%. The sample in question was peripheral blood, obtained after recovery from COVID-19. Receptor source: a human donor who had recovered from COVID-19.

V gene TRBV10-2 combines with J gene TRBJ1-2, with 10 bases lining up with TRBD1. The CDR3 consists of 15 residues. CDR1 is WSHSY, CDR2 SAAADI, per germline. The ends lost 4 bases at V and 8 bases at J; junction bases unmatched: 10. Here the CDR3 reads CASSVLDRGPRGYTF. DNA of the CDR3: TGCGCCAGCAGTGTGCTTGACAGGGGGCCTCGCGGCTACACCTTC.

The chain combines TRBV24-1 with TRBJ2-2; D is ambiguous. The CDR3 loop spans 12 amino acids. CDR1 and CDR2 (germline): KGHDR, SFDVKD. Trimming shortened V by 8 bases and J by 4 bases, and 7 bases separated the two germline ends. CDR3 nucleotide sequence: TGTGCCACCAAAGGGTCCACCGGGGAGCTGTTTTTT. This encodes CATKGSTGELFF.

V is TRBV24-1 and J is TRBJ1-1, with a possible D match to TRBD1 (6 bases). The CDR3 has 14 amino acids. The germline V gene encodes CDR1 KGHDR and CDR2 SFDVKD. V gave up 8 bases and J gave up 4 bases, with 16 bases separating them. This CDR3 reads CATNLTGRGTEAFF. As DNA, the CDR3 is TGTGCCACCAACCTGACAGGCAGGGGCACTGAAGCTTTCTTT.

The chain recombines TRBV11-2 with TRBJ2-5, with D possibly TRBD2 on 6 matching bases. Germline lookup yields CDR1 SGHAT and CDR2 FQNNGV. V was clipped by 4 bases and J by 3 bases, with 12 bases between them. The CDR3 is 14 amino acids. As DNA, the CDR3 is TGTGCCAGCAGCTGGTCTAGCGCAGAAGAGACCCAGTACTTC. Translating it yields CASSWSSAEETQYF.

V is TRBV7-6 and J is TRBJ2-3; D may be TRBD2 (7 bases). V was pared by 1 base and J by 5 bases, with 13 bases between. Germline lookup yields CDR1 SGHVS and CDR2 FNYEAQ. This CDR3 spans 15 amino acids. The CDR3 reads CASSLGAGAVDTQYF. DNA of the CDR3: TGTGCCAGCAGCTTAGGTGCGGGGGCGGTAGATACGCAGTATTTT.

This chain joins TRBV7-6 and TRBJ2-1; unclear D gene. The CDR3 spans 13 residues. Germline V CDR1 and CDR2: SGHVS, FNYEAQ. V gave up 0 bases and J gave up 8 bases, with 8 bases separating them. CDR3 sequence: CASSLASGYEQFF. CDR3 coding DNA: TGTGCCAGCAGCTTAGCATCCGGGTATGAGCAGTTCTTC.

Comments on this clone: Other DNA sequences in the sample encode the same CDR3. This chain connects TRBV12-3 or TRBV12-4 to TRBJ2-2; no firm D call. Trimming left V 3 bases short and J 7 bases short, with 6 bases between. The CDR3 is 12 residues long. The CDR3 DNA follows: TGTGCCAGCAGTTTCAGCAGCGGGGAGCTGTTTTTT. This sequence encodes CASSFSSGELFF.

The chain combines TRBV4-1 with TRBJ1-2; no clear D. Germline CDR1 reads MGHRA; CDR2 reads YSYEKL. V lost 8 bases and J lost 2, with 9 bases in between. The CDR3 extends over 12 amino acids. The CDR3 sequence is CASRDLNYGYTF. Here the CDR3 DNA reads TGCGCCAGCCGCGATCTCAACTATGGCTACACCTTC.

The V call is TRBV7-9, the J call TRBJ1-4; D is unresolved. CDR3 length: 17 amino acids. Per the germline V gene, CDR1 is SEHNR and CDR2 is FQNEAQ (reference sequence). V was pared by 10 bases and J by 0 bases, with 21 bases between. CDR3 sequence: CAIPRAHGIATNEKLFF. The CDR3 DNA reads TGTGCCATACCCCGGGCCCACGGCATCGCAACTAATGAAAAACTGTTTTTT.

The CDR3 here is CASSRQGAGYGYTF. In nucleotides, the CDR3 is TGTGCCAGCAGTAGACAGGGGGCGGGCTATGGCTACACCTTC. V gene TRBV6-5 combines with J gene TRBJ1-2, with 10 bases lining up with TRBD1. Germline CDR1 reads MNHEY; CDR2 reads SVGAGI. V shed 5 bases, J shed 4 bases, and the junction held 4 bases outside the gene matches. This CDR3 is built from 14 residues.

The CDR3 DNA is TGTGCCAGTAGTATCCTGTCTAGGACAGGGAATGAAAAACTGTTTTTT. Its translation: CASSILSRTGNEKLFF. The chain couples TRBV19 to TRBJ1-4, with 8 bases that match TRBD1. Germline V gene lookup returns CDR1 LNHDA and CDR2 SQIVND (reference sequence). Trimming took 3 bases from V and 5 from J; bases not matched to a gene: 8. This CDR3 is built from 16 residues.

The CDR3 region is CAISDDRGGGNQPQHF. The CDR3 nucleotides read TGTGCCATCAGTGACGATCGGGGGGGCGGCAATCAGCCCCAGCATTTT. The J gene is TRBJ1-5, the V gene TRBV10-3; a weak D match, TRBD1 (6 bases). Trimming left V 3 bases short and J 2 bases short, with 14 bases between. Germline CDR1 and CDR2: ENHRY and SYGVKD. This CDR3 region has 16 residues.

This sequence joins TRBV2 and TRBJ1-2; 10 bases are shared with TRBD1. The CDR3 runs 16 residues. J lost 4 bases, V lost 6 bases, and 11 bases had no gene match. Germline CDR1 reads SNHLY; CDR2 reads FYNNEI. Here the CDR3 reads CASSPPGTGDTYGYTF. The DNA for the CDR3 is TGTGCCAGCAGCCCACCCGGGACAGGGGATACCTATGGCTACACCTTC.

This chain uses TRBV6-5 with TRBJ1-2; D gene unclear. The germline V gene encodes CDR1 MNHEY and CDR2 SVGAGI. Trimming removed 3 bases from V and 6 bases from J, with 17 bases in between. The CDR3 is 15 amino acids. DNA of the CDR3: TGTGCCAGCAGTTATTCGGACGGATATCTTGATGGCTACACCTTC. Translation: CASSYSDGYLDGYTF.

The chain employs TRBV6-2 or TRBV6-3 and TRBJ1-2, with D tentatively TRBD1 (6 bases). Germline V gene data show CDR1 as MNHEY and CDR2 as SVGEGT. V was clipped by 0 bases and J by 5 bases, with 13 bases between them. This CDR3 region has 15 residues. The CDR3: CASSYSTGGAYGYTF. The CDR3, as DNA: TGTGCCAGCAGTTACTCGACCGGGGGCGCGTATGGCTACACCTTC.

This chain connects TRBV7-9 to TRBJ2-3; a weak D match, TRBD2 (7 bases). Germline V gene data show CDR1 as SEHNR and CDR2 as FQNEAQ (reference sequence). The germline V and J ends were trimmed by 5 bases and 0 bases, with 12 bases remaining between them. CDR3 size: 15 residues. The CDR3 sequence: CASSQAGASTDTQYF. DNA of the CDR3: TGTGCCAGCAGCCAGGCGGGGGCCAGCACAGATACGCAGTATTTT.

The chain links TRBV5-1 to TRBJ2-7; 8 bases line up with TRBD1. Germline lookup yields CDR1 SGHRS and CDR2 YFSETQ. Germline trimming cut 1 base from V and 3 bases from J; bases unmatched to any gene: 6. The CDR3 sequence is 15 residues long. CDR3 sequence: CASSLYRTGNYEQYF. CDR3 nucleotide sequence: TGCGCCAGCAGCTTGTACAGGACAGGGAACTACGAGCAGTACTTC.

The chain carries TRBV27 and TRBJ1-1; D not certain. The CDR3 sequence is 14 residues long. Germline values: CDR1 MNHEY, CDR2 SMNVEV (reference sequence). V lost 6 bases to trimming and J lost 1 base, with 12 bases between them. The CDR3 loop is CASRSDQPNTEAFF. The CDR3 nucleotides are TGTGCCAGCAGGTCAGATCAACCGAACACTGAAGCTTTCTTT.

V gene TRBV7-8 combines with J gene TRBJ1-1; the D gene is possibly TRBD1 (6 bases). CDR3 length equals 20 residues. CDR1 SGHVS and CDR2 FQNEAQ come from the germline V gene. With 0 bases removed from V and 1 base from J, the gap between germline ends came to 24 bases. DNA for the CDR3: TGTGCCAGCAGCTTAGCAAGGGTAGGTCTAGGACAGAACAAGAACACTGAAGCTTTCTTT. The encoded protein is CASSLARVGLGQNKNTEAFF. Filled out from reference TRBV7-8 and TRBJ1-1, the complete variable domain reads GAGVSQSPRYKVAKRGQDVALRCDPISGHVSLFWYQQALGQGPEFLTYFQNEAQLDKSGLPSDRFFAERPEGSVSTLKIQRTQQEDSAVYLCASSLARVGLGQNKNTEAFFGQGTRLTVV.